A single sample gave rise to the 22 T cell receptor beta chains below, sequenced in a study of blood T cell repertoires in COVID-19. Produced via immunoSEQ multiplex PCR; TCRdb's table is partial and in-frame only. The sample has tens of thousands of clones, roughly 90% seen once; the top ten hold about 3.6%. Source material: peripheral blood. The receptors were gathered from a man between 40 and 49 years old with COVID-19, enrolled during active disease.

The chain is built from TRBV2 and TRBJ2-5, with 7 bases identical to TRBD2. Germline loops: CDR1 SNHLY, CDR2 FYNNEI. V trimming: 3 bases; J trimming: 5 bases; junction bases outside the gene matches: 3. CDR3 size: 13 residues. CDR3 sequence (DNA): TGTGCCAGCAGTGAGAGCGGGGAGGAGACCCAGTACTTC. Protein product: CASSESGEETQYF.

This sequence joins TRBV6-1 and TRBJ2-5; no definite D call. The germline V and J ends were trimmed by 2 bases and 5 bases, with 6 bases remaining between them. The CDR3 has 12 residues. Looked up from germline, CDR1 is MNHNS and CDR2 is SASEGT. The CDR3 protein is CASSEFGETQYF. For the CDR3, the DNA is TGTGCCAGCAGTGAATTCGGGGAGACCCAGTACTTC.

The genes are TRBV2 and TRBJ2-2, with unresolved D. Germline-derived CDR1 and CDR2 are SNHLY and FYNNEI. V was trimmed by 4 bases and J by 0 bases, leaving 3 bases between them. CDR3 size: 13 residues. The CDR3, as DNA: TGTGCCAGCAGTGCCACGAACACCGGGGAGCTGTTTTTT. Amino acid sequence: CASSATNTGELFF.

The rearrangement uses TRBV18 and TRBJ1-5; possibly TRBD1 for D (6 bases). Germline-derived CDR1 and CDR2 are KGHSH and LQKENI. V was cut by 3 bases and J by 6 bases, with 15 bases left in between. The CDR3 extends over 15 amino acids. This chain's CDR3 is CASSPMGGAGQPQHF. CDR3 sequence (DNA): TGTGCCAGCTCACCGATGGGGGGGGCTGGTCAGCCCCAGCATTTT. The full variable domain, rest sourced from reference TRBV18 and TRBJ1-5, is NAGVMQNPRHLVRRRGQEARLRCSPMKGHSHVYWYRQLPEEGLKFMVYLQKENIIDESGMPKERFSAEFPKEGPSILRIQQVVRGDSAAYFCASSPMGGAGQPQHFGDGTRLSIL.

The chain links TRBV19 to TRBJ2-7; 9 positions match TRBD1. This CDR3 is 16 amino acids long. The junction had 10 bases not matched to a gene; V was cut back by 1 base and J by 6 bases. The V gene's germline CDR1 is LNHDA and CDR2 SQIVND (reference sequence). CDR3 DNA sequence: TGTGCCAGTAGTATAGGTCCGGGGACAGGGAAATCCGAGCAGTACTTC. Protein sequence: CASSIGPGTGKSEQYF.

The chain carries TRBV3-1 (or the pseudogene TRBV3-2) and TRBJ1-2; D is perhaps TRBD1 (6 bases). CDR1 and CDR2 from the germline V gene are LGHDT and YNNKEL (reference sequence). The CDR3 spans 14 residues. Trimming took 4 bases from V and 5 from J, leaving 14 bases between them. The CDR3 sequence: CASSLGGAGYGYTF. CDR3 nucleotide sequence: TGTGCCAGCAGCCTAGGGGGGGCCGGATATGGCTACACCTTC.

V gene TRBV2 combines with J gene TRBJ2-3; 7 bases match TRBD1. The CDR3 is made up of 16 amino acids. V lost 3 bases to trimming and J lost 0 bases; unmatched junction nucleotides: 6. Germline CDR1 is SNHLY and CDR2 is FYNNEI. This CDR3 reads CASSEAGGLSTDTQYF. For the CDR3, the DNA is TGTGCCAGCAGTGAGGCAGGGGGTCTTAGCACAGATACGCAGTATTTT. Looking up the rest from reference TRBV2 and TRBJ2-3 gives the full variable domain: EPEVTQTPSHQVTQMGQEVILRCVPISNHLYFYWYRQILGQKVEFLVSFYNNEISEKSEIFDDQFSVERPDGSNFTLKIRSTKLEDSAMYFCASSEAGGLSTDTQYFGPGTRLTVL.

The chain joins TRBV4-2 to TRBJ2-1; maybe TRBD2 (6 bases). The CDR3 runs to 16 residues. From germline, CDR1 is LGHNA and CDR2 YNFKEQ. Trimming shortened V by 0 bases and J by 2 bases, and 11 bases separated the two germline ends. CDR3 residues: CASSQDTGETYNEQFF. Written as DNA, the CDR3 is TGTGCCAGCAGCCAAGATACGGGAGAGACCTACAATGAGCAGTTCTTC.

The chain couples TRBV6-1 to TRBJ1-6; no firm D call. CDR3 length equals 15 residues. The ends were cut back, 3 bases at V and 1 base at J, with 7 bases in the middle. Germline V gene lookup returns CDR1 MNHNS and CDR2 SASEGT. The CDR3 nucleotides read TGTGCCAGCAGTGAGAGGGTATCCTATAATTCACCCCTCCACTTT. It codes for CASSERVSYNSPLHF.

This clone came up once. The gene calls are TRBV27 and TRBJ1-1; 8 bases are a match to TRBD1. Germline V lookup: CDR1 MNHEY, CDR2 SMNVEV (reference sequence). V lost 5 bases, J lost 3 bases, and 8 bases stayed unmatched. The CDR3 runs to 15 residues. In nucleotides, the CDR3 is TGTGCCAGCAGTGCAGCAGGGGGCGGGTACACTGAAGCTTTCTTT. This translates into CASSAAGGGYTEAFF.

The CDR3 reads CASSLNLGYEQYF. The CDR3 DNA follows: TGTGCCAGCAGTTTAAATCTCGGGTACGAGCAGTACTTC. The chain uses TRBV27 and TRBJ2-7; D is ambiguous. The CDR3 length is 13 residues. Per germline, CDR1 MNHEY and CDR2 SMNVEV (reference sequence). The V gene lost 2 bases and the J gene lost 4 bases, with 9 bases spanning the gap.

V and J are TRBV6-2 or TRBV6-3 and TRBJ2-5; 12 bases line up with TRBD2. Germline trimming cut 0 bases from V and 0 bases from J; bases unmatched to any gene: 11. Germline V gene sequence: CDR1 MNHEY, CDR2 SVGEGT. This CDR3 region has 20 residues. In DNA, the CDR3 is TGTGCCAGCAGTTACTCGATACTAGCGGGGGGCTCTTGGCACCAAGAGACCCAGTACTTC. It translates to CASSYSILAGGSWHQETQYF.

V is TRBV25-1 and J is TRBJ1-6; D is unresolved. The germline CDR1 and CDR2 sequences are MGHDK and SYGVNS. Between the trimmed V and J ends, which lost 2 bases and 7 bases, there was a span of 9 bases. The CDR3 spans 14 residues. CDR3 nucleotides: TGTGCCAGCAGTGAAGTCACACCCAATTCACCCCTCCACTTT. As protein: CASSEVTPNSPLHF.

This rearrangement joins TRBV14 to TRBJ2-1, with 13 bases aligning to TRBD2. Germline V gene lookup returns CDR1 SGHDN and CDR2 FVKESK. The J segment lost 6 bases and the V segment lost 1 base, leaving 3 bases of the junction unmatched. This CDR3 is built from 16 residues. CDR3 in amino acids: CASSQGRLAGGNEQFF. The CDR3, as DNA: TGTGCCAGCAGCCAAGGGCGACTAGCGGGGGGCAATGAGCAGTTCTTC.

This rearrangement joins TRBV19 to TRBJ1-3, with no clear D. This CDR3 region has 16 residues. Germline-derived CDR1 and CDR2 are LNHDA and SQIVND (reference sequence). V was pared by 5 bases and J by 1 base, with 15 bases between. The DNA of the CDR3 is TGTGCCAGTAGTCGCTTGACATCGGCATCTGGAAACACCATATATTTT. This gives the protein CASSRLTSASGNTIYF.

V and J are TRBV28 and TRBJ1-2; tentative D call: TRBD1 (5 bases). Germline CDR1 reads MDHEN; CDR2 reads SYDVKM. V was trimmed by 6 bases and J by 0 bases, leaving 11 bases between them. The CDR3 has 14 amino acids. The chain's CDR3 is CASRSPTANYGYTF. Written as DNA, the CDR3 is TGTGCCAGCAGGTCTCCGACAGCTAACTATGGCTACACCTTC.

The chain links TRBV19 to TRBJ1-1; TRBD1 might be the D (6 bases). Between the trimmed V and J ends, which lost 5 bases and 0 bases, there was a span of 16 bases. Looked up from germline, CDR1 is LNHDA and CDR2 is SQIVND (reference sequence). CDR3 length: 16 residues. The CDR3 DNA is TGTGCCAGTAGTCCTAATCCCAGGGGCTTGAACACTGAAGCTTTCTTT. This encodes CASSPNPRGLNTEAFF. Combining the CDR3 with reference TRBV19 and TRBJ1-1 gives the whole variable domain DGGITQSPKYLFRKEGQNVTLSCEQNLNHDAMYWYRQDPGQGLRLIYYSQIVNDFQKGDIAEGYSVSREKKESFPLTVTSAQKNPTAFYLCASSPNPRGLNTEAFFGQGTRLTVV.

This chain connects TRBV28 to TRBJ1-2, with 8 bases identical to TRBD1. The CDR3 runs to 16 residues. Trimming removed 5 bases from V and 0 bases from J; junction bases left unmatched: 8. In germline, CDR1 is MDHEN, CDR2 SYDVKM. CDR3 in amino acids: CASSLGQADTNYGYTF. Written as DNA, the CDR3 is TGTGCCAGCAGTCTGGGACAGGCCGATACTAACTATGGCTACACCTTC.

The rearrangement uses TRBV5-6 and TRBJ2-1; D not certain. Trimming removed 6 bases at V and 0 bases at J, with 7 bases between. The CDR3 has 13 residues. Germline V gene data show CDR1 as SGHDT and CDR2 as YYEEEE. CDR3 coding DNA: TGTGCCAGCACCTACCGCTCCTACAATGAGCAGTTCTTC. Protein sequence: CASTYRSYNEQFF.

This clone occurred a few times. Here the CDR3 reads CASTGQLNSPLHF. CDR3 nucleotide sequence: TGTGCCAGCACTGGACAGTTGAATTCACCCCTCCACTTT. V usage is TRBV6-5 and J usage is TRBJ1-6; D may be TRBD1 (6 bases). Per germline, CDR1 MNHEY and CDR2 SVGAGI. The CDR3 extends over 13 amino acids. The V end lost 7 bases, the J end lost 7 bases, and 11 bases lay between the germline ends.

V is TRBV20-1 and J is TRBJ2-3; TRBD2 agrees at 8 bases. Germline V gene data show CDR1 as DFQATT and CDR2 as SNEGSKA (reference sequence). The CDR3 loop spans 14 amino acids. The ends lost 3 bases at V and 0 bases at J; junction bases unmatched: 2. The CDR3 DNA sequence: TGCAGTGCTAGTTCGGGAGGGAGCACAGATACGCAGTATTTT. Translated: CSASSGGSTDTQYF.

The CDR3 loop reads CASTYLMRNEQFF. CDR3 DNA sequence: TGTGCCAGCACTTACTTGATGAGGAATGAGCAGTTCTTC. The chain combines TRBV21-1 with TRBJ2-1; the DNA was not compared with TRBD2, the D call given in the table. TRBV21-1 is a known pseudogene. CDR3 length: 13 amino acids.